The clone carrying this TCR beta chain was detected only a few times. Antigen: not known. People who had autoimmune disease history or systemic immunosuppression were excluded. At cycle 4 day 1, cycle 7 day 1, and baseline, blood was sampled. The data derive from a study of OX40 agonist ivuxolimab in advanced cancers. V was trimmed by 2 bases and J by 6 bases, leaving 10 bases between them. CDR1 SQVTM and CDR2 ANQGSEA come from the germline V gene. CDR3 size: 12 residues. Notes on the study in general: Patients who responded partially at 0.1-3.0 mg/kg showed clonal expansion ranking among the lowest. By week 6 at 0.1 to 3.0 mg/kg, blood CD4+ and CD8+ T cells had expanded clonally.

Clones were sequenced by immunoSEQ multiplex PCR, and TCRdb holds only the in-frame ones, with some missing. The repertoire has approximately 41,000 clones, 70% to 90% of them found once; the top ten carry about 2.7%. The rearrangement links TRBV29-1 to TRBJ1-2; no definite D call. The sample here was CD4+ or CD8+ T cells sorted from blood, taken in a trial of the OX40 agonist ivuxolimab. The clonotype was recovered from an adult with an advanced solid tumor such as melanoma, head and neck, liver or kidney cancer. The CDR3 here is CSVERQPNGYTF. DNA for the CDR3: TGCAGCGTTGAAAGGCAGCCAAATGGCTACACCTTC. The full variable domain, its missing parts supplied by reference TRBV29-1 and TRBJ1-2, is SAVISQKPSRDICQRGTSLTIQCQVDSQVTMMFWYRQQPGQSLTLIATANQGSEATYESGFVIDKFPISRPNLTFSTLTVSNMSPEDSSIYLCSVERQPNGYTFGSGTRLTVV.